A selection of T cell receptor beta chains follows, all from one sample in a study of T cell repertoires in cytomegalovirus infection. MiXCR was run by TCRdb on the reads, yielding one entry per CDR3 protein. Among 500,000 to 600,000 distinct CDR3 sequences listed, about 15% were seen once. Sequencing was carried out using CD8+ T cells from PBMCs. These TCRs come from a human donor in good health (CMV status not recorded). Some clones in this sample may be carry-over from other donors' samples. Each CDR3 is given with its conserved first and last residue. D genes are given only for firm matches. The size entry is marked missing in some rows and otherwise reads once, few, many or a size class.

J	length	V	size	D	DNA	CDR3
TRBJ1-5	16	TRBV27	many	TRBD1	TGTGCCAGCAGTCTGACAGGGCTACATAGCAATCAGCCCCAGCATTTT	CASSLTGLHSNQPQHF
TRBJ2-3	14	TRBV27	many	.	TGTGCCAGCAGTTCGGCGGGGACGACGGATACGCAGTATTTT	CASSSAGTTDTQYF
TRBJ2-5	13	TRBV24-1	.	TRBD1	TGTGCCACCAAGGGACAGGGGGATGAGACCCAGTACTTC	CATKGQGDETQYF
TRBJ2-7	13	TRBV7-2	many	.	TGTGCCAGCAGCTATTGGGCGGGCTACGAGCAGTACTTC	CASSYWAGYEQYF
TRBJ2-2	14	TRBV14	.	.	TGTGCCAGCAGCCAAGTGGGTAACACCGGGGAGCTGTTTTTT	CASSQVGNTGELFF
TRBJ2-1	14	TRBV20-1	few	.	TGCAGTGCTAGAGATCCCCGAGAGCGGTCTGAGCAGTTCTTC	CSARDPRERSEQFF
TRBJ2-1	17	TRBV7-6	many	TRBD1	TGTGCCAGCAGCTTACCTTCGACAGGGGACACCTACAATGAGCAGTTCTTC	CASSLPSTGDTYNEQFF
TRBJ1-5	14	TRBV7-9	many	.	TGTGCCAGCAGCCCGACAGAGAGCAATCAGCCCCAGCATTTT	CASSPTESNQPQHF
TRBJ2-3	18	TRBV10-2	.	.	TGCGCCAGCAGTGAATCCTGGCCAGGGAGGGGGGGAACAGATACGCAGTATTTT	CASSESWPGRGGTDTQYF
TRBJ2-2	13	TRBV7-2	many	.	TGTGCCAGCAGCCAAGCGAACACCGGGGAGCTGTTTTTT	CASSQANTGELFF
TRBJ1-3	11	TRBV2	many	.	TGTGCCAAACAGGGTATCAACACCATATATTTT	CAKQGINTIYF
TRBJ1-1	12	TRBV29-1	few	.	TGCAGCGTTGAACTTTCGAACACTGAAGCTTTCTTT	CSVELSNTEAFF
TRBJ2-2	17	TRBV7-9	.	TRBD2	TGTGCCAGCATCCCCCGAGAAGAGCGGGGAGGTCCCGGGGAGCTGTTTTTT	CASIPREERGGPGELFF
TRBJ2-1	14	TRBV12-3/TRBV12-4	many	.	TGTGCCAGCAGGCGTTGGACCCGTGGGATGAGGCAGTTCTTC	CASRRWTRGMRQFF
TRBJ1-4	17	TRBV28	few	TRBD1	TGTGCCAGCAGTTTAGGGGACAGGGGAGGGCTTAATGAAAAACTGTTTTTT	CASSLGDRGGLNEKLFF
TRBJ2-3	15	TRBV20-1	few	.	TGCAGTGCCAGGCGGCGGTCCTCTAGCACAGATACGCAGTATTTT	CSARRRSSSTDTQYF
TRBJ1-4	17	TRBV6-5	.	.	TGTGCCAGCAGTTACTTCGTAGCGGGGGCGGGAAAAGAAAAACTGTTTTTT	CASSYFVAGAGKEKLFF
TRBJ2-2	13	TRBV24-1	.	.	TGTGCCACCAGCCGAGGGTCTGGCGGGGAGCTGTTTTTT	CATSRGSGGELFF
TRBJ2-7	15	TRBV20-1	many	TRBD2	TGCAGTGCTAGAGTCTTAGCGGGAGGGCCCAACGAGCAGTACTTC	CSARVLAGGPNEQYF
TRBJ1-1	13	TRBV12-3/TRBV12-4	many	.	TGTGCCAGCAGCGACATGGGGAGGCCTGAAGCTTTCTTT	CASSDMGRPEAFF
TRBJ2-1	14	TRBV5-1	.	.	TGCGCCAGCAGCTTGGAGCCTCGGCGGGACGAGCAGTTCTTC	CASSLEPRRDEQFF
TRBJ2-5	14	TRBV6-6	few	.	TGTGCCAGCAGACTACCGGGATCCCAAGAGACCCAGTACTTC	CASRLPGSQETQYF
TRBJ1-6	15	TRBV12-3/TRBV12-4	few	.	TGTGCCAGCAGTTTCGGAGGCGGCCTTAATTCACCCCTCCACTTT	CASSFGGGLNSPLHF
TRBJ1-3	14	TRBV9	.	.	TGTGCCAGCAGCGGCCCAAACTCTGGAAACACCATATATTTT	CASSGPNSGNTIYF
TRBJ2-1	16	TRBV4-1	.	TRBD2	TGCGCCAGCAGCCACCCGACTAGCGGGACCTACAATGAGCAGTTCTTC	CASSHPTSGTYNEQFF
TRBJ2-1	14	TRBV25-1	few	.	TGTGCCAGCAGTGGAGGCGTAAGCCACAATGAGCAGTTCTTC	CASSGGVSHNEQFF
TRBJ2-7	14	TRBV7-9	many	.	TGTGCCAGCAGCGAAGCGGCAGGGAACCACGAGCAGTACTTC	CASSEAAGNHEQYF
TRBJ2-7	15	TRBV7-2	many	TRBD2	TGTGCCAGCAGCTTGTCGGGAGGCAGTCTGGACGAGCAGTACTTC	CASSLSGGSLDEQYF
TRBJ1-2	14	TRBV7-9	.	.	TGTGCCAGCACCCTCCAGGGGACTAACTATGGCTACACCTTC	CASTLQGTNYGYTF
TRBJ2-1	11	TRBV30	once	.	TGTGCCTGGAACCTTGATGGTGAGCAGTTCTTC	CAWNLDGEQFF
TRBJ2-3	16	TRBV6-1	many	.	TGTGCCAGCAGTGTCACTAGGTGGGAAGAGACAGATACGCAGTATTTT	CASSVTRWEETDTQYF
TRBJ2-6	14	TRBV7-9	many	.	TGTGCCAGCAGCCCCCCGGTTGGGGCCAACGTCCTGACTTTC	CASSPPVGANVLTF
TRBJ2-5	14	TRBV28	.	TRBD1	TGTGCCATAGGACAGGGTGGACGACAAGAGACCCAGTACTTC	CAIGQGGRQETQYF
TRBJ2-7	14	TRBV27	.	.	TGTGCAAGCAGTTTGGGTGACGGGTACTACGAGCCGTACTTC	CASSLGDGYYEPYF
TRBJ2-2	16	TRBV6-5	many	TRBD2	TGTGCCAGCAGTTACCGTGCGGGAGGGCCGACCGGGGAGCTGTTTTTT	CASSYRAGGPTGELFF
TRBJ1-6	12	TRBV10-3	few	TRBD1	TGTGCCATCAGACAGGGGAATTCACCCCTCCACTTT	CAIRQGNSPLHF
TRBJ2-1	16	TRBV7-3	few	TRBD2	TGTGCCAGCAGCTTGTGGGGCGGGGGGGGTAACAATGAGCAGTTCTTC	CASSLWGGGGNNEQFF
TRBJ2-7	15	TRBV7-9	many	TRBD1	TGTGCCAGCAGCCCAGGGACAGGGGGGGCCTACGAGCAGTACTTC	CASSPGTGGAYEQYF
TRBJ2-1	16	TRBV3-1	.	TRBD2	TGTGCCAGCAGCCAAGATCGGCTAGCGGGAGGGGTTGAGCAGTTCTTC	CASSQDRLAGGVEQFF
TRBJ1-5	11	TRBV10-3	.	.	TGTGCCACAGGGGGCAATCAGCCCCAGCATTTT	CATGGNQPQHF
TRBJ2-5	16	TRBV7-8	many	.	TGTGCCAGCAGCTTAGGAGCGGACATTGAGGGGGAGACCCAGTACTTC	CASSLGADIEGETQYF
TRBJ1-6	14	TRBV27	.	.	TGTGCCAGCAGCCCCGGAAGGGATCGATCACCCCTCCACTTT	CASSPGRDRSPLHF
TRBJ2-5	15	TRBV19	.	TRBD2	TGTGCCAGTATGGGACTAGCGGGAGGTCGGGAGACCCAGTACTTC	CASMGLAGGRETQYF
TRBJ2-4	15	TRBV7-9	few	.	TGTGCCAGCAGCTCGGGAAGGGGCGGGAAAAACATTCAGTACTTC	CASSSGRGGKNIQYF
TRBJ2-2	13	TRBV4-1	many	.	TGTGCCAGCAGCCAAGCGTTATTCGGGGAGCTGTTTTTT	CASSQALFGELFF